A selection of T cell receptor beta chains follows, all from one sample in a study of blood T cell repertoires in COVID-19. The data were produced by immunoSEQ multiplex PCR, yet TCRdb's version contains in-frame clones alone and is incomplete. The table includes hundreds of thousands of clones, more than 85% detected once. Material: PBMCs or T cells enriched from blood (not recorded which). The receptor source for this set is a man aged 35 to 55 who had recovered from COVID-19. Each CDR3 is given with its conserved first and last residue. The D gene is left open where the match is weak. Clone size is shown for a subset of rows, as once, few, many or a class of expanded clone.

V gene: TRBV19
D gene: NA
J gene: TRBJ2-5
clone size: NA
CDR3 protein: CASSTTGPETQYF
CDR3 DNA: TGTGCCAGTAGTACTACAGGGCCAGAGACCCAGTACTTC

V gene: TRBV5-4
D gene: NA
J gene: TRBJ1-2
clone size: NA
CDR3 protein: CASSSPTTSPDYGYTF
CDR3 DNA: TGTGCCAGCAGCTCACCCACGACATCACCCGACTATGGCTACACCTTC

V gene: TRBV12-3/TRBV12-4
D gene: NA
J gene: TRBJ1-5
clone size: NA
CDR3 protein: CASSFRGNQPQHF
CDR3 DNA: TGTGCCAGCAGTTTCCGAGGCAATCAGCCCCAGCATTTT

V gene: TRBV6-5
D gene: NA
J gene: TRBJ1-3
clone size: NA
CDR3 protein: CASSFRSRGGNTIYF
CDR3 DNA: TGTGCCAGCAGTTTCAGATCGAGGGGGGGGAACACCATATATTTT

V gene: TRBV24-1
D gene: TRBD2
J gene: TRBJ2-7
clone size: NA
CDR3 protein: CATSDWKAGTYEQYF
CDR3 DNA: TGTGCCACCAGTGATTGGAAAGCGGGAACCTACGAGCAGTACTTC

V gene: TRBV18
D gene: TRBD1
J gene: TRBJ1-3
clone size: NA
CDR3 protein: CASSPAQGRGYSGNTIYF
CDR3 DNA: TGTGCCAGCTCACCCGCACAGGGGCGAGGTTACTCTGGAAACACCATATATTTT

V gene: TRBV5-4
D gene: NA
J gene: TRBJ1-5
clone size: NA
CDR3 protein: CASSLGGAPNQPQHF
CDR3 DNA: TGTGCCAGCAGCCTTGGAGGCGCCCCGAATCAGCCCCAGCATTTT

V gene: TRBV7-9
D gene: NA
J gene: TRBJ1-2
clone size: NA
CDR3 protein: CASSLDRLHTF
CDR3 DNA: TGTGCCAGCAGCCTCGACAGGTTGCACACCTTC

V gene: TRBV19
D gene: NA
J gene: TRBJ1-1
clone size: NA
CDR3 protein: CASSSPAGGETEAFF
CDR3 DNA: TGTGCCAGTAGTAGTCCGGCGGGGGGCGAAACTGAAGCTTTCTTT

V gene: TRBV5-1
D gene: TRBD1
J gene: TRBJ2-3
clone size: NA
CDR3 protein: CASSFEGGQHTQYF
CDR3 DNA: TGCGCCAGCAGCTTTGAAGGGGGCCAGCATACGCAGTATTTT

V gene: TRBV4-1
D gene: TRBD1
J gene: TRBJ2-7
clone size: NA
CDR3 protein: CASSQSLSGTGINEQYF
CDR3 DNA: TGCGCCAGCAGCCAGTCCCTATCCGGGACAGGGATTAACGAGCAGTACTTC

V gene: TRBV29-1
D gene: TRBD1
J gene: TRBJ2-1
clone size: NA
CDR3 protein: CSAPGQGINEQFF
CDR3 DNA: TGCAGCGCACCGGGACAGGGTATCAATGAGCAGTTCTTC

V gene: TRBV5-4
D gene: TRBD2
J gene: TRBJ2-7
clone size: once
CDR3 protein: CASSAGRTSGLAEQYF
CDR3 DNA: TGTGCCAGCAGCGCAGGACGGACTAGCGGGTTGGCCGAGCAGTACTTC

V gene: TRBV27
D gene: NA
J gene: TRBJ2-5
clone size: few
CDR3 protein: CASSRQGRGETQYF
CDR3 DNA: TGTGCCAGCAGTCGCCAGGGGAGGGGAGAGACCCAGTACTTC

V gene: TRBV5-1
D gene: TRBD2
J gene: TRBJ2-5
clone size: NA
CDR3 protein: CASSLGASGREGTQYF
CDR3 DNA: TGCGCCAGCAGCTTGGGAGCTAGCGGGAGAGAAGGGACCCAGTACTTC

V gene: TRBV3-1/TRBV3-2
D gene: NA
J gene: TRBJ2-5
clone size: NA
CDR3 protein: CASSQDRVETQYF
CDR3 DNA: TGTGCCAGCAGCCAAGACAGGGTGGAGACCCAGTACTTC

V gene: TRBV11-3
D gene: TRBD2
J gene: TRBJ2-5
clone size: NA
CDR3 protein: CASSLGGRTSQQETQYF
CDR3 DNA: TGTGCCAGCAGCTTAGGTGGGAGGACTAGCCAACAAGAGACCCAGTACTTC